This T cell receptor (beta chain) was sequenced during a study of blood T cell repertoires in COVID-19 (TCRdb year 2020). Broadly, across the study: Collaborator samples came from the United States, Italy and Spain and covered acute and convalescent phases of COVID-19. Subjects who had been exposed to COVID-19, were actively infected with it, or had recovered from it provided the deeply sampled blood TCRbeta repertoires that made up the dataset. The samples were drawn from two sources: the first 160 participants of the ongoing ImmuneRACE study, and 1,000 to 1,500 subjects contributed by 6 global collaborators. The material from the prospective study consisted of cDNA or gDNA derived from T cells, B-cell-depleted T cells, or PBMCs. A freely available public database, intended as a resource for researchers studying the immune response to SARS-CoV-2, is where the repertoires were released. Where available, HLA class I and class II types were obtained from metadata supplied by the sample provider rather than from assay-based typing. Sample metadata almost always included a de-identified subject ID, COVID-19 status, age in years and sex. What the authors observed across the whole study: The amount of clinical and demographic metadata varied by source and participant and was provided uncurated.

Whole blood was collected in K2EDTA tubes by collaborating institutions according to the institutions' own protocols. Collaborator samples were shipped for TCRbeta analysis as frozen whole blood, isolated PBMCs, or DNA extracted from either sample type. Note on this clone: Its antigen remains undetermined. No base quality information exists; no much larger clone differs at one position. The same CDR3 arises from other DNA sequences in this sample as well.

TCRbeta CDR3 regions were amplified from genomic DNA by means of the immunoSEQ Assay, a bias-controlled multiplex PCR. Per the authors' processing: The number of nucleated cells in each sample was estimated by amplification of reference gene primers within the assay. To quantify the absolute abundance of each unique TCRbeta CDR3 rearrangement, sequence reads were collapsed and filtered. For each sample, productive Simpson clonality was calculated by taking the square root of Simpson's diversity index across productive rearrangements. Held by TCRdb, this immuneACCESS table contains in-frame sequences only and omits some clones. Under half of the omission traces to an unresolved V gene where checked; the cause of the rest is unknown. V and J calls and clone size come straight from that table; D and trimming were deduced from the DNA. The table for this sample lists about 48,000 clones; over 80% of them were counted only once. The ten biggest clones cover about 60% of the sample.

From its cysteine to its phenylalanine, the CDR3 spans 15 amino acids. CDR3 DNA is the only sequence kept; it has 45 bases, read in frame from the first base. After removal of 0 bases from V and 6 bases from J, the junction retains 4 bases not matched to a gene. In the germline V gene, CDR1 corresponds to SGHRS and CDR2 to YFSETQ. This receptor was obtained from a man between 70 and 80 years old with acute or convalescent COVID-19. Sequencing was performed on peripheral blood. The chain is made from TRBV5-1 and TRBJ1-5, and 9 bases in between align with TRBD1. The nucleotide sequence reads as follows: TGCGCCAGCAGCTTGGAAGGGACAGGGTCTCAGCCCCAGCATTTT. It codes for CASSLEGTGSQPQHF.